Listed here is a single T cell receptor beta chain. These data are taken from a study of cytomegalovirus exposure and HLA in healthy donors. The table came from immunoSEQ multiplex PCR; TCRdb's copy has only in-frame clones and leaves some out. The table shows 45,000 to 65,000 clones, with around 90% occurring only once. CDR3 length equals 12 residues. Trimming cost V 4 bases and J 8 bases; bases outside gene matches: 6. In germline, CDR1 is SQVTM, CDR2 ANQGSEA. The V call is TRBV29-1, the J call TRBJ1-2, with TRBD1 matching over 8 bases. Sequenced: PBMCs. This sequence originates from a woman aged 18-29 years in good health and CMV-seropositive. The CDR3 DNA reads as TGCAGCGTTGTTTCAGGGGGCGAGGGCTACACCTTC. Protein sequence: CSVVSGGEGYTF. Complete variable domain (other parts from reference TRBV29-1 and TRBJ1-2): SAVISQKPSRDICQRGTSLTIQCQVDSQVTMMFWYRQQPGQSLTLIATANQGSEATYESGFVIDKFPISRPNLTFSTLTVSNMSPEDSSIYLCSVVSGGEGYTFGSGTRLTVV.